This TCR beta chain comes out of a study of blood T cell repertoires in COVID-19. Study in general: The origin of the acute and convalescent COVID-19 samples was the United States, Italy and Spain. Nucleic acid was either cDNA or gDNA, and it came from T cells, B-cell-depleted T cells, or PBMCs.

J lost 5 bases, V lost 0 bases, and 17 bases had no gene match. The CDR3 has 19 residues. Germline loops: CDR1 LNHDA, CDR2 SQIVND (reference sequence). Study processing details: Reference gene primer amplification gave estimated nucleated cell counts. The repertoire was sequenced with immunoSEQ multiplex PCR; TCRdb's copy has only in-frame clones and lacks some. V, J and clone size derive from that table, while D and trimming were established from the DNA sequence. The data show around 200,000 clones, about nine tenths seen once. The source of this sequence is a man younger than 30 with active or convalescent COVID-19. The sample was peripheral blood. V is TRBV19 and J is TRBJ2-7, with TRBD1 matching over 9 bases. The CDR3 bases are TGTGCCAGTAGTATAGAGCGGCAGGGGACAGGGAGGATTCATAACGAGCAGTACTTC. This sequence encodes CASSIERQGTGRIHNEQYF.